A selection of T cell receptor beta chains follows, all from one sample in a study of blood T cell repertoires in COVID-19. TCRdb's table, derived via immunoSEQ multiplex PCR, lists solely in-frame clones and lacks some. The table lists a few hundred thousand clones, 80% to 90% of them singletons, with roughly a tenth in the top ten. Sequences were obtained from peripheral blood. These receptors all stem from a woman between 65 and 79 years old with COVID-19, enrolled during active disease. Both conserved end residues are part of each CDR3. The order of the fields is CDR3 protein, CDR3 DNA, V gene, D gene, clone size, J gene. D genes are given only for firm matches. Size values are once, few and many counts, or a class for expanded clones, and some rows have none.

CDR3: CASSLAGGNTIYF; DNA: TGTGCCAGCAGCTTAGCAGGGGGAAACACCATATATTTT; V: TRBV11-2; D: -; size: -; J: TRBJ1-3
CDR3: CASSLQAGGTDTQYF; DNA: TGTGCCAGCAGCTTACAAGCGGGAGGGACAGATACGCAGTATTTT; V: TRBV11-3; D: TRBD2; size: -; J: TRBJ2-3
CDR3: CASSHSLPGAGGRPTQYF; DNA: TGCGCCAGCAGCCACTCCCTTCCCGGGGCGGGAGGCCGGCCTACGCAGTATTTT; V: TRBV4-3; D: TRBD2; size: -; J: TRBJ2-3
CDR3: CASELAGPWGNEQFF; DNA: TGTGCCAGCGAACTAGCGGGCCCATGGGGAAATGAGCAGTTCTTC; V: TRBV7-9; D: TRBD2; size: -; J: TRBJ2-1
CDR3: CASSWGGVSMNTEAFF; DNA: TGTGCCAGTAGTTGGGGGGGCGTGAGCATGAACACTGAAGCTTTCTTT; V: TRBV19; D: -; size: -; J: TRBJ1-1
CDR3: CASSFDSGELFF; DNA: TGTGCCAGCAGCTTTGACTCCGGGGAGCTGTTTTTT; V: TRBV3-1/TRBV3-2; D: -; size: -; J: TRBJ2-2
CDR3: CASSYDRFTEKLFF; DNA: TGCGCCAGCAGCTATGACAGGTTTACTGAAAAACTGTTTTTT; V: TRBV5-1; D: -; size: once; J: TRBJ1-4
CDR3: CATSDPGVRTDTQYF; DNA: TGTGCCACCAGTGATCCAGGGGTAAGGACAGATACGCAGTATTTT; V: TRBV24-1; D: -; size: -; J: TRBJ2-3
CDR3: CASSKGGHVTGTADDNEQFF; DNA: TGTGCCAGCAGCAAAGGTGGGCACGTTACAGGGACGGCAGATGACAATGAGCAGTTCTTC; V: TRBV21-1; D: -; size: -; J: TRBJ2-1
CDR3: CASSRGTGSLYEQYF; DNA: TGTGCCAGCAGCCGGGGGACAGGGTCATTATACGAGCAGTACTTC; V: TRBV3-1/TRBV3-2; D: TRBD1; size: once; J: TRBJ2-7
CDR3: CASSLYRGPNQPQHF; DNA: TGTGCCAGCAGTTTATACAGGGGGCCCAATCAGCCCCAGCATTTT; V: TRBV27; D: TRBD1; size: -; J: TRBJ1-5
CDR3: CASRRDRVAGNTIYF; DNA: TGTGCCAGCCGACGTGACAGGGTGGCTGGAAACACCATATATTTT; V: TRBV28; D: TRBD1; size: -; J: TRBJ1-3
CDR3: CASKHRGLDTGELFF; DNA: TGTGCCAGCAAACACAGGGGGCTTGACACCGGGGAGCTGTTTTTT; V: TRBV27; D: TRBD1; size: -; J: TRBJ2-2
CDR3: CASSQETGLATDTQYF; DNA: TGCGCCAGCAGCCAAGAGACAGGACTCGCCACAGATACGCAGTATTTT; V: TRBV4-1; D: -; size: once; J: TRBJ2-3
CDR3: CAWSPFQVVAEAFF; DNA: TGTGCCTGGAGTCCATTTCAGGTGGTGGCTGAAGCTTTCTTT; V: TRBV30; D: -; size: -; J: TRBJ1-1
CDR3: CASSVGLGTAEYEQYF; DNA: TGTGCCAGCAGCGTAGGTCTGGGGACAGCAGAATACGAGCAGTACTTC; V: TRBV9; D: TRBD1; size: -; J: TRBJ2-7
CDR3: CASSSDGNQPQHF; DNA: TGCGCCAGCAGCTCCGACGGGAATCAGCCCCAGCATTTT; V: TRBV5-1; D: -; size: -; J: TRBJ1-5
CDR3: CASTTRGQSEKLFF; DNA: TGTGCCAGCACTACCAGGGGGCAGAGTGAAAAACTGTTTTTT; V: TRBV6-6; D: TRBD1; size: -; J: TRBJ1-4
CDR3: CASSHFHESSYEQYF; DNA: TGCGCCAGCAGCCATTTTCACGAGAGCTCCTACGAGCAGTACTTC; V: TRBV4-1; D: -; size: -; J: TRBJ2-7
CDR3: CASSLAPRQGIGAKNIQYF; DNA: TGCGCCAGCAGCTTGGCCCCCCGACAGGGCATTGGAGCCAAAAACATTCAGTACTTC; V: TRBV5-1; D: TRBD1; size: -; J: TRBJ2-4
CDR3: CASGDRASEKLFF; DNA: TGTGCCAGCGGAGACAGGGCGTCCGAAAAACTGTTTTTT; V: TRBV2; D: TRBD1; size: once; J: TRBJ1-4
CDR3: CASARGNTEAFF; DNA: TGTGCCAGTGCCAGGGGGAACACTGAAGCTTTCTTT; V: TRBV27; D: -; size: once; J: TRBJ1-1
CDR3: CASSKGAGSVDTQYF; DNA: TGTGCCAGCAGCAAAGGGGCAGGGTCTGTGGATACGCAGTATTTT; V: TRBV21-1; D: -; size: once; J: TRBJ2-3
CDR3: CASSLLQGAYEQYF; DNA: TGCGCCAGCAGCCTGCTTCAGGGGGCCTACGAGCAGTACTTC; V: TRBV5-1; D: TRBD1; size: -; J: TRBJ2-7
CDR3: CAWSVPAYARGQKVPLNEQFF; DNA: TGTGCCTGGAGTGTTCCCGCGTATGCACGCGGACAGAAAGTTCCCCTAAATGAGCAGTTCTTC; V: TRBV30; D: -; size: -; J: TRBJ2-1
CDR3: CASTPAGGPYNEQFF; DNA: TGTGCCAGCACCCCAGCGGGAGGGCCTTACAATGAGCAGTTCTTC; V: TRBV28; D: TRBD2; size: -; J: TRBJ2-1
CDR3: CASRTPGQSYGYTF; DNA: TGTGCCAGCAGGACTCCGGGACAGAGCTATGGCTACACCTTC; V: TRBV6-5; D: TRBD1; size: -; J: TRBJ1-2
CDR3: CASSPGQGAYEQYF; DNA: TGTGCCAGCAGCCCAGGACAGGGGGCTTACGAGCAGTACTTC; V: TRBV7-6; D: TRBD1; size: once; J: TRBJ2-7
CDR3: CASSDQGGKADTQYF; DNA: TGCGCCAGCAGCGATCAGGGAGGGAAAGCAGATACGCAGTATTTT; V: TRBV5-1; D: TRBD2; size: -; J: TRBJ2-3
CDR3: CASSILSGSNYEQYF; DNA: TGTGCCAGTAGTATTTTGTCCGGGAGTAACTACGAGCAGTACTTC; V: TRBV19; D: -; size: -; J: TRBJ2-7
CDR3: CASSRSHSGANVLTF; DNA: TGTGCCAGCAGCAGGAGTCACTCTGGGGCCAACGTCCTGACTTTC; V: TRBV3-1/TRBV3-2; D: -; size: -; J: TRBJ2-6
CDR3: CASRDRATTEQYF; DNA: TGTGCCAGTAGGGACAGAGCTACCACCGAGCAGTACTTC; V: TRBV19; D: -; size: -; J: TRBJ2-7
CDR3: CASSYLDRGYGYTF; DNA: TGTGCCAGTAGTTACCTGGACAGGGGATATGGCTACACCTTC; V: TRBV6-5; D: TRBD1; size: -; J: TRBJ1-2
CDR3: CASSTGQVNSYEQYF; DNA: TGTGCCAGTAGTACCGGACAGGTCAACTCCTACGAGCAGTACTTC; V: TRBV19; D: TRBD1; size: -; J: TRBJ2-7
CDR3: CACGGVTSYEQYF; DNA: TGTGCCTGTGGAGGTGTCACATCCTACGAGCAGTACTTC; V: TRBV30; D: -; size: once; J: TRBJ2-7
CDR3: CSVDKRGGTDTQYF; DNA: TGCAGCGTTGATAAGCGGGGGGGCACAGATACGCAGTATTTT; V: TRBV29-1; D: TRBD2; size: -; J: TRBJ2-3
CDR3: CATGGLAWGITDTQYF; DNA: TGTGCCACCGGGGGACTAGCGTGGGGGATCACAGATACGCAGTATTTT; V: TRBV28; D: TRBD2; size: -; J: TRBJ2-3
CDR3: CASRLRPGQGPDTQYF; DNA: TGTGCCAGTAGGCTACGTCCGGGACAGGGGCCAGATACGCAGTATTTT; V: TRBV19; D: TRBD1; size: -; J: TRBJ2-3
CDR3: CASSPGTSGSFETQYF; DNA: TGTGCCAGCAGCCCCGGGACTAGCGGGAGTTTTGAGACCCAGTACTTC; V: TRBV5-8; D: TRBD2; size: -; J: TRBJ2-5
CDR3: CASSPQGTRNTGELFF; DNA: TGTGCCAGCAGTCCCCAAGGCACTAGAAATACCGGGGAGCTGTTTTTT; V: TRBV27; D: -; size: -; J: TRBJ2-2
CDR3: CASTKWGGPDTQYF; DNA: TGTGCCAGCACTAAGTGGGGGGGCCCAGATACGCAGTATTTT; V: TRBV5-4; D: -; size: -; J: TRBJ2-3